This is a list of T cell receptor beta chains from one sample in a study of T cell responses to AZD1222 COVID-19 vaccine. Produced via immunoSEQ multiplex PCR; TCRdb's table is partial and in-frame only. This sample yields 150,000 to 200,000 clones, of which around 88% are seen a single time; around a tenth belongs to the top ten. Here the sequenced sample was peripheral blood, taken 28 days after the second AZD1222 dose. The source is an adult who received the AZD1222 COVID-19 vaccine. CDR3s include the opening cysteine and the closing phenylalanine or tryptophan. D genes are given only for firm matches. Rows give clone size only sometimes, using once, few, many, or a class for an expanded clone.

d_gene,j_gene,v_gene,abundance,CDR3nt,CDR3aa
NA,TRBJ1-1,TRBV19,NA,TGTGCCAGTAGTATAGGGCGGGGCACTGAAGCTTTCTTT,CASSIGRGTEAFF
NA,TRBJ1-1,TRBV18,NA,TGTGCCAGCTCACCCGACCGCTCGTTAGCACTATGGGGCACTGAAGCTTTCTTT,CASSPDRSLALWGTEAFF
TRBD2,TRBJ2-7,TRBV5-4,NA,TGTGCCAGCAGCCCCGGAAGGCTAGCGGGAGGGAGCTCCTACGAGCAGTACTTC,CASSPGRLAGGSSYEQYF
TRBD1,TRBJ1-3,TRBV11-2,once,TGTGCCAGCAGCTTAAGGGGGACAGGAGGAGTCGGAAACACCATATATTTT,CASSLRGTGGVGNTIYF
NA,TRBJ2-3,TRBV19,NA,TGTGCCACCCTGGGGGGAATCACAGATACGCAGTATTTT,CATLGGITDTQYF
NA,TRBJ2-1,TRBV29-1,NA,TGCAGCCCAGGGGGGGCTTCTGGTGAGCAGTTCTTC,CSPGGASGEQFF
NA,TRBJ2-6,TRBV10-3,NA,TGTGCCATCAGAGGGGGGTCTGGGGCCAACGTCCTGACTTTC,CAIRGGSGANVLTF
TRBD2,TRBJ2-7,TRBV30,NA,TGTGCCTGGAGTGTAGGAACTAGCGGGGGGGAAGAGCAGTACTTC,CAWSVGTSGGEEQYF
TRBD1,TRBJ1-6,TRBV9,NA,TGTGCCAGCAGCGCAGGGACAGGGGCTAATTCACCCCTCCACTTT,CASSAGTGANSPLHF
TRBD1,TRBJ1-1,TRBV7-6,NA,TGTGCCAGCAGCTTAAGACAGGGGGCGATACCAAACACTGAAGCTTTCTTT,CASSLRQGAIPNTEAFF
NA,TRBJ1-5,TRBV5-8,NA,TGTGCCAGCATGACGGGCGGAGGTCAGCCCCAGCATTTT,CASMTGGGQPQHF
NA,TRBJ1-1,TRBV7-2,NA,TGTGCCAGCAGCACCGGACGGAACACTGAAGCTTTCTTT,CASSTGRNTEAFF
NA,TRBJ1-2,TRBV19,NA,TGTGCCAGTAGTATATCGCGAGGAGGTTATGGCTACACCTTC,CASSISRGGYGYTF
NA,TRBJ1-1,TRBV19,NA,TGTGCCAGTAGTCCGGGGCGGCCAGAAGCTTTCTTT,CASSPGRPEAFF
NA,TRBJ2-7,TRBV20-1,NA,TGCAGTGCTAGTCGGACTAATTACGAGCAGTACTTC,CSASRTNYEQYF
NA,TRBJ2-1,TRBV23-1,NA,TGCGCCAGCACCGGCAGGGGGGGCGATGAGCAGTTCTTC,CASTGRGGDEQFF
NA,TRBJ1-2,TRBV29-1,NA,TGCAGCGTTGCGCGGGGAAGCGGCTACACCTTC,CSVARGSGYTF
NA,TRBJ1-1,TRBV6-5,NA,TGTGCCAGCAGGCACCACGGACAGACTGAAGCTTTCTTT,CASRHHGQTEAFF
TRBD2,TRBJ2-6,TRBV11-3,NA,TGTGCCAGCAGCTCGACTAGCGGGGGGGCTGGCGGGGCCAACGTCCTGACTTTC,CASSSTSGGAGGANVLTF
TRBD1,TRBJ1-4,TRBV9,NA,TGTGCCAGCAGCGGCGGGATGCAGGGGGGTGAAAAACTGTTTTTT,CASSGGMQGGEKLFF
NA,TRBJ2-2,TRBV12-3/TRBV12-4,NA,TGTGCCAGCATATCCACCGGGGAGCTGTTTTTT,CASISTGELFF
TRBD1,TRBJ1-4,TRBV30,NA,TGTGCCTGGAGTCCACAGGGGTTTGCTAATGAAAAACTGTTTTTT,CAWSPQGFANEKLFF
NA,TRBJ1-2,TRBV7-6,NA,TGTGCCAGCAGCTTAGGGGACGGTAGAAGCTATGGCTACACCTTC,CASSLGDGRSYGYTF
NA,TRBJ2-2,TRBV5-1,few,TGCGCCAGCAGCTTCAGGGGGAACACCGGGGAGCTGTTTTTT,CASSFRGNTGELFF
TRBD1,TRBJ1-1,TRBV7-3,NA,TGTGCCAGCAGCGGAAGTCGGGACAGCTTGAACACTGAAGCTTTCTTT,CASSGSRDSLNTEAFF
NA,TRBJ1-1,TRBV4-2,NA,TGTGCCAGCAGCCAAGATCAGGGGTACACTGAAGCTTTCTTT,CASSQDQGYTEAFF
TRBD2,TRBJ2-1,TRBV11-1,once,TGTGCCAGCAGCCCGGGGGGTTACAATGAGCAGTTCTTC,CASSPGGYNEQFF
NA,TRBJ2-7,TRBV5-1,NA,TGCGCCAGCAGCTTGGACAGGGTGGGGTTCTACGAGCAGTACTTC,CASSLDRVGFYEQYF